The 18 T cell receptor beta chains below all came from one sample that was sequenced in a study of T-cell memory formation after mild COVID-19. A single record per CDR3 protein comes from TCRdb applying MiXCR to the 5' RACE reads. The data contain approximately 170,000 distinct CDR3 sequences, roughly 13% of them seen just once; the ten biggest clones take up approximately 3.6%. Sequencing input: PBMCs or a T cell subset sorted from them (not recorded which). The origin of the receptors is a man aged 18-30 years who had mild COVID-19 (a few samples of this study predate the infection). Cell type and time point are not known.

The DNA of the CDR3 is TGTGCCAGCAGCCAAGAACGGGGATCTGAAGCTTTCTTT. It translates to CASSQERGSEAFF. The chain carries TRBV4-2 and TRBJ1-1; D uncertain. The CDR3 spans 13 residues. Germline values: CDR1 LGHNA, CDR2 YNFKEQ. The germline V and J ends were trimmed by 0 bases and 6 bases, with 8 bases remaining between them.

Details on this clonotype: Mismatch with germline at one junction end may stem from a read error. V gene TRBV27 combines with J gene TRBJ1-1, with 9 bases fitting TRBD1. Germline V gene sequence: CDR1 MNHEY, CDR2 SMNVEV (reference sequence). The CDR3 is 15 amino acids. The CDR3 is CASSTHGTGNTEALF. DNA for the CDR3: TGTGCCAGCAGTACCCACGGGACAGGGAACACTGAAGCTCTCTTT.

This clonotype was seen only a few times. The chain employs TRBV14 and TRBJ1-4; 10 bases match TRBD1. The CDR3 has 15 amino acids. CDR1 and CDR2 from the germline V gene are SGHDN and FVKESK. J lost 8 bases, V lost 6 bases, and 9 bases had no gene match. The CDR3 protein is CASSFDRGRREKLFF. Written as DNA, the CDR3 is TGTGCCAGCAGTTTTGACAGGGGGCGACGAGAAAAACTGTTTTTT.

The chain employs TRBV2 and TRBJ1-2; no clear D. The CDR3 spans 12 residues. Trimming removed 9 bases at V and 1 base at J, with 9 bases between. Germline V CDR1 and CDR2: SNHLY, FYNNEI. Here the CDR3 reads CASRPGNYGYTF. CDR3 nucleotides: TGTGCCAGTCGCCCGGGTAACTATGGCTACACCTTC.

This clonotype was observed a few times. The genes are TRBV19 and TRBJ1-5; no reliable D call. Germline assignment: CDR1 LNHDA and CDR2 SQIVND (reference sequence). The CDR3 is 17 residues long. V was clipped by 6 bases and J by 3 bases, with 21 bases between them. The CDR3 region is CASRPSVATPINQPQHF. The CDR3 nucleotides read TGTGCCAGTAGGCCTTCGGTAGCCACCCCTATCAATCAGCCCCAGCATTTT. Supplemented by reference TRBV19 and TRBJ1-5, the full variable domain reads DGGITQSPKYLFRKEGQNVTLSCEQNLNHDAMYWYRQDPGQGLRLIYYSQIVNDFQKGDIAEGYSVSREKKESFPLTVTSAQKNPTAFYLCASRPSVATPINQPQHFGDGTRLSIL.

There are a few counts of this clonotype. The CDR3 coding sequence is TGCGCCAGCTCCGGGACAGGGAGCACCGGGGAGCTGTTTTTT. This translates into CASSGTGSTGELFF. The chain has TRBV10-1 and TRBJ2-2; the match to TRBD1 covers 9 bases. Germline V lookup: CDR1 WNHNN, CDR2 SYGVQD (reference sequence). V was pared by 8 bases and J by 4 bases, with 5 bases of the junction left unmatched. There are 14 residues in the CDR3.

The genes are TRBV11-2 and TRBJ2-1; D may correspond to TRBD1 or TRBD2 (5 bases each). There are 15 residues in the CDR3. The V end was cut by 5 bases, the J end by 0 bases, with 11 bases between. The germline V gene encodes CDR1 SGHAT and CDR2 FQNNGV. CDR3 sequence (DNA): TGTGCCAGCAGCCCTCGGGGCCGCTCCTACAATGAGCAGTTCTTC. It specifies CASSPRGRSYNEQFF. Based on the CDR3 plus reference TRBV11-2 and TRBJ2-1, the full variable domain is EAGVAQSPRYKIIEKRQSVAFWCNPISGHATLYWYQQILGQGPKLLIQFQNNGVVDDSQLPKDRFSAERLKGVDSTLKIQPAKLEDSAVYLCASSPRGRSYNEQFFGPGTRLTVL.

The table lists this clonotype with many counts. One end of the junction fails to match germline, which may point to a read error. The chain has TRBV6-5 and TRBJ1-6; 7 bases map to TRBD1. Germline loops: CDR1 MNHEY, CDR2 SVGAGI. CDR3 size: 11 residues. The CDR3 bases are TGTGCCAGCAGTTACGGGGACAGAACCATCTTT. Amino acids: CASSYGDRTIF.

V usage is TRBV12-3 or TRBV12-4 and J usage is TRBJ2-7; D tentatively fits TRBD1 or TRBD2 (5 bases each). The CDR3 runs to 14 residues. Trimming left V 4 bases short and J 2 bases short, with 12 bases between. In nucleotides, the CDR3 is TGTGCCAGCAGTTGGGACGGACTCACCTACGAGCAGTACTTC. Translating it yields CASSWDGLTYEQYF.

This clonotype was observed a handful of times. J is TRBJ2-7 and V is TRBV7-2; tentative D call: TRBD2 (6 bases). Germline loops: CDR1 SGHTA, CDR2 FQGNSA. CDR3 length equals 15 residues. The V end lost 1 base, the J end lost 0 bases, and 10 bases lay between the germline ends. This chain's CDR3 is CASSLDGGASYEQYF. In DNA form, the CDR3 reads TGTGCCAGCAGCTTAGATGGCGGGGCCTCCTACGAGCAGTACTTC.

The rearrangement joins TRBV24-1 to TRBJ2-7; tentative D call: TRBD1 (6 bases). Trimming shortened V by 5 bases and J by 2 bases, and 12 bases separated the two germline ends. Germline assignment: CDR1 KGHDR and CDR2 SFDVKD. There are 14 residues in the CDR3. The CDR3 bases are TGTGCCACCAGTGTACAAGAGGGGGCCTACGAGCAGTACGTC. Translation gives CATSVQEGAYEQYV.

The rearrangement links TRBV12-3 or TRBV12-4 to TRBJ1-3, with 10 bases identical to TRBD1. The CDR3 length is 13 residues. The J segment lost 16 bases and the V segment lost 6 bases, leaving 12 bases of the junction unmatched. CDR3 loop: CASRLSAGTGVYF. The CDR3 DNA follows: TGTGCCAGCAGGCTTTCGGCGGGGACAGGGGTCTATTTT.

This clonotype was detected many times. The J gene is TRBJ2-5, the V gene TRBV5-1; D perhaps matches TRBD1 (7 bases). The V gene's germline CDR1 is SGHRS and CDR2 YFSETQ. The length of the CDR3 is 16 residues. V was trimmed by 0 bases and J by 7 bases, leaving 19 bases between them. The CDR3 DNA reads TGCGCCAGCAGCTTGGGGACAGGCCAAGGAGCGGGGACCCAGTACTTC. Protein: CASSLGTGQGAGTQYF. The whole variable domain, filled in from reference TRBV5-1 and TRBJ2-5, reads KAGVTQTPRYLIKTRGQQVTLSCSPISGHRSVSWYQQTPGQGLQFLFEYFSETQRNKGNFPGRFSGRQFSNSRSEMNVSTLELGDSALYLCASSLGTGQGAGTQYFGPGTRLLVL.

The rearrangement uses TRBV6-5 and TRBJ2-7, with 8 bases that match TRBD2. CDR3 length equals 15 residues. The trim removed 2 bases at V and 6 bases at J, leaving 9 bases unmatched. In germline, CDR1 is MNHEY, CDR2 SVGAGI. CDR3: CASSYPREGSVEQYF. In nucleotides, the CDR3 is TGTGCCAGCAGTTACCCCCGGGAGGGGAGCGTCGAGCAGTACTTC.

The sample holds many counts of this clonotype. The chain combines TRBV5-8 with TRBJ2-7; 7 bases are a match to TRBD1. J gave up 0 bases and V 5 bases, and 8 bases lay outside the gene matches. This CDR3 has 15 residues. CDR1 and CDR2 (germline): SGHTS, YDEGEE. CDR3 bases: TGTGCCAGCAGGGAATTCGGGACAGTCTCCTACGAGCAGTACTTC. This codes for CASREFGTVSYEQYF.

The chain links TRBV12-3 or TRBV12-4 to TRBJ2-1, with 7 bases that match TRBD2. V lost 10 bases to trimming and J lost 5 bases; unmatched junction nucleotides: 11. This CDR3 is 14 amino acids long. This CDR3 is CATSRGLEDNEQFF. Here the CDR3 DNA reads TGTGCCACCTCCCGAGGACTAGAGGACAATGAGCAGTTCTTC.

This clonotype was picked up a small number of times. This sequence joins TRBV5-1 and TRBJ2-1, with 11 nucleotides matching TRBD1. Germline loops: CDR1 SGHRS, CDR2 YFSETQ. The CDR3 runs 13 residues. Germline trimming cut 4 bases from V and 11 bases from J; bases unmatched to any gene: 5. The CDR3 nucleotides read TGCGCCAGCAGCCCGGGGACAGGGGGAAAGCAGTTCTTC. This codes for CASSPGTGGKQFF.

V usage is TRBV7-9 and J usage is TRBJ1-5; a weak D match, TRBD1 (6 bases). This CDR3 contains 16 residues. Germline V CDR1 and CDR2: SEHNR, FQNEAQ (reference sequence). Trimming left V 2 bases short and J 1 base short, with 12 bases between. The DNA of the CDR3 is TGTGCCAGCAGCTTATGGAGGGGGGAGAGCAATCAGCCCCAGCATTTT. Its translation is CASSLWRGESNQPQHF.